One T cell receptor (beta chain) is described in this entry. Antigen: not known. TCRdb reprocessed the 5' RACE reads, keeping one entry per CDR3 protein, no DNA. Reported are under 200,000 distinct CDR3 sequences; the ten largest clones contain about 2.7%. Germline CDR1 and CDR2: SQVTM and ANQGSEA. The CDR3 contains 17 residues. The sample originates from a study of monozygotic twins with inflammatory bowel disease. Whole-study results and caveats: Repertoire likeness was no different across concordant and discordant twins, perhaps owing to restricted power. IBD patients shared fewer clonotypes with other individuals than healthy twins, especially patients with disease activity signs. Variability in patient repertoires may have come partly from differing immunosuppressive treatments.

The receptor was isolated from a human donor with ulcerative colitis or Crohn's disease, or a healthy co-twin of an affected twin (not recorded which). The chain joins TRBV29-1 to TRBJ2-1; the TCRdb D gene call, TRBD2, has no DNA to confirm it. The sample comprised blood. CDR3 amino acids: CSVEPLAGGFSYNEQFF.